These T cell receptor beta chains were read from a single sample in a study of blood T cells in healthy people across ages. In TCRdb, the 5' RACE reads were re-called with MiXCR into one record per CDR3 protein. The sample has approximately 1.5 million distinct CDR3 sequences, approximately 42% seen once. Sequenced: blood. Every receptor here comes from a woman aged 18-30 years in good health. The conserved cysteine and the conserved F or W are not part of the CDR3 here. The order of the fields is J gene, V gene, CDR3 length, CDR3 protein.

J gene: .
V gene: TRBV12-3/TRBV12-4
CDR3 length: 13
CDR3 protein: AGSLGTGGLETQY

J gene: TRBJ2-7
V gene: TRBV9
CDR3 length: 13
CDR3 protein: ASSVGRTGLYEQY

J gene: TRBJ2-5
V gene: TRBV6-5
CDR3 length: 14
CDR3 protein: ASSYFGTSGSIEQY

J gene: TRBJ1-2
V gene: TRBV10-3
CDR3 length: 12
CDR3 protein: AISDPTGKSGYT

J gene: TRBJ2-3
V gene: TRBV30
CDR3 length: 11
CDR3 protein: AWSVIGADTQY

J gene: TRBJ2-3
V gene: TRBV12-3/TRBV12-4
CDR3 length: 13
CDR3 protein: ASSHRDGFTDTQY

J gene: TRBJ1-2
V gene: TRBV7-9
CDR3 length: 11
CDR3 protein: ASSKTYDYGYT

J gene: TRBJ2-1
V gene: TRBV7-9
CDR3 length: 14
CDR3 protein: ASSPTSFRAPGTQF

J gene: TRBJ1-5
V gene: TRBV6-2/TRBV6-3
CDR3 length: 11
CDR3 protein: ASSDSRTQPQH

J gene: TRBJ2-3
V gene: TRBV12-3/TRBV12-4
CDR3 length: 10
CDR3 protein: TSSPGLDTQY

J gene: TRBJ2-3
V gene: TRBV7-6
CDR3 length: 15
CDR3 protein: ASSLEWRAGGTDTQY

J gene: .
V gene: TRBV28
CDR3 length: 13
CDR3 protein: ASSWGGAGDYEQY

J gene: TRBJ2-4
V gene: TRBV12-3/TRBV12-4
CDR3 length: 15
CDR3 protein: ASSLGDRGIAKNIQY

J gene: TRBJ1-5
V gene: TRBV27
CDR3 length: 13
CDR3 protein: ASSFGGASNQPQH

J gene: TRBJ1-4
V gene: TRBV21-1
CDR3 length: 13
CDR3 protein: ASSKENRVHAKLF

J gene: TRBJ1-5
V gene: TRBV27
CDR3 length: 11
CDR3 protein: ASSYGMRQPQH

J gene: TRBJ2-7
V gene: TRBV27
CDR3 length: 13
CDR3 protein: TSKSKTGQPYEQY

J gene: TRBJ2-3
V gene: TRBV14
CDR3 length: 8
CDR3 protein: ARQTGLQY

J gene: TRBJ2-2
V gene: TRBV29-1
CDR3 length: 12
CDR3 protein: SVAGRANTGELF

J gene: TRBJ1-1
V gene: TRBV28
CDR3 length: 13
CDR3 protein: AGSLSPGWNTEAF

J gene: TRBJ2-1
V gene: TRBV12-3/TRBV12-4
CDR3 length: 13
CDR3 protein: ASRDRRAPQSEQF

J gene: TRBJ1-4
V gene: TRBV29-1
CDR3 length: 10
CDR3 protein: SAGPTNEKLF

J gene: TRBJ1-4
V gene: TRBV20-1
CDR3 length: 13
CDR3 protein: SALDSRSTNEKLF

J gene: .
V gene: TRBV7-8
CDR3 length: 12
CDR3 protein: ASSLWGQGNIQY

J gene: TRBJ2-5
V gene: TRBV4-1
CDR3 length: 13
CDR3 protein: ASSQQGLPAYEQY

J gene: TRBJ2-1
V gene: TRBV11-2
CDR3 length: 16
CDR3 protein: ASSQMRGDYDSYNEQF

J gene: TRBJ2-1
V gene: TRBV9
CDR3 length: 14
CDR3 protein: ASSTRTPSSYNEQF

J gene: TRBJ1-2
V gene: TRBV29-1
CDR3 length: 10
CDR3 protein: SSRDSLYGYT

J gene: TRBJ2-3
V gene: TRBV20-1
CDR3 length: 9
CDR3 protein: SAREMYTQY

J gene: TRBJ1-2
V gene: TRBV20-1
CDR3 length: 9
CDR3 protein: SARGPNGYT

J gene: TRBJ2-1
V gene: TRBV12-3/TRBV12-4
CDR3 length: 12
CDR3 protein: SSRLAGGIDEQF

J gene: TRBJ1-1
V gene: TRBV4-3
CDR3 length: 15
CDR3 protein: ASSQDRRGSMNTEAF

J gene: TRBJ1-2
V gene: TRBV12-3/TRBV12-4
CDR3 length: 12
CDR3 protein: ASSLGPDNYGYT

J gene: TRBJ1-4
V gene: TRBV12-3/TRBV12-4
CDR3 length: 14
CDR3 protein: ASSPGTRHFNEKLF

J gene: TRBJ2-1
V gene: TRBV5-1
CDR3 length: 13
CDR3 protein: ASSLGWGLDNEQF

J gene: TRBJ2-3
V gene: TRBV27
CDR3 length: 12
CDR3 protein: ASRKVARTDTQY

J gene: TRBJ1-2
V gene: TRBV30
CDR3 length: 12
CDR3 protein: AWSLRTQPPGYT

J gene: TRBJ2-5
V gene: TRBV20-1
CDR3 length: 12
CDR3 protein: SARDQPYQETQY